This T cell receptor beta chain derives from a study of T cell responses to AZD1222 COVID-19 vaccine. Recipients boosted at about 4 weeks or about 12 weeks are pooled. Turning to this clone: Antigen: not known.

The germline CDR1 and CDR2 sequences are SGHRS and YFSETQ. The CDR3 is 17 amino acids. Trimming removed 4 bases at V and 0 bases at J, with 17 bases between. The assay was immunoSEQ multiplex PCR, and TCRdb's table has in-frame clones only and misses some. The table records around 130,000 clones, 86% of them present only once. Study-level findings and limits: Receipt of two AZD1222 doses was followed by a rise in Spike-specific TCR breadth and depth.

The sequences come from peripheral blood, collected 28 days after the second AZD1222 dose. The chain links TRBV5-1 to TRBJ1-3, with D possibly TRBD1 on 5 matching bases. This TCR was sampled from an adult who received the AZD1222 COVID-19 vaccine. This chain's CDR3 is CASSRDGSQSSGNTIYF. The CDR3 DNA reads TGCGCCAGCAGCCGGGACGGATCACAAAGCTCTGGAAACACCATATATTTT.